Presented here are 32 T cell receptor beta chains from one specimen sequenced in a study of T cell responses to AZD1222 COVID-19 vaccine. Assay used: immunoSEQ multiplex PCR; TCRdb lists only in-frame clones, some missing. The data show 130,000 or so clones, about 86% seen once. This specimen consisted of peripheral blood, obtained on day 0 of AZD1222 vaccination. The receptors stem from an adult in good health.

The J gene is TRBJ1-2, the V gene TRBV3-1 (or the pseudogene TRBV3-2); 7 bases are a match to TRBD1. V shed 2 bases, J shed 2 bases, and the junction held 5 bases outside the gene matches. This CDR3 has 15 amino acids. Germline V gene lookup returns CDR1 LGHDT and CDR2 YNNKEL (reference sequence). CDR3 amino acids: CASSQHRGQNYGYTF. CDR3 in DNA: TGTGCCAGCAGCCAACACAGGGGCCAAAACTATGGCTACACCTTC.

The chain combines TRBV6-5 with TRBJ2-5; no firm D call. Trimming removed 7 bases at V and 5 bases at J, with 14 bases between. Germline V lookup: CDR1 MNHEY, CDR2 SVGAGI. The CDR3 is made up of 13 amino acids. The CDR3 reads CASKKEVVETQYF. The CDR3 nucleotides are TGTGCCAGCAAAAAGGAAGTAGTGGAGACCCAGTACTTC.

This chain connects TRBV9 to TRBJ1-5; D gene unclear. The CDR3 has 13 amino acids. Germline assignment: CDR1 SGDLS and CDR2 YYNGEE. Trimming shortened V by 1 base and J by 4 bases, and 6 bases separated the two germline ends. CDR3 bases: TGTGCCAGCAGCGTATCTTTTAATCAGCCCCAGCATTTT. Its translation is CASSVSFNQPQHF.

The chain links TRBV6-5 to TRBJ2-5; 12 nucleotides agree with TRBD1. The length of the CDR3 is 15 residues. The germline CDR1 and CDR2 sequences are MNHEY and SVGAGI. The ends lost 7 bases at V and 4 bases at J; junction bases unmatched: 7. The CDR3 protein is CASTRDRGLVETQYF. The CDR3 DNA is TGTGCCAGCACTAGGGACAGGGGGCTTGTAGAGACCCAGTACTTC.

V gene TRBV11-3 combines with J gene TRBJ2-7; 10 nucleotides line up with TRBD1. V lost 6 bases and J lost 3; bases outside the gene matches: 8. This CDR3 has 15 residues. Germline lookup yields CDR1 SGHNT and CDR2 YENEEA. The CDR3 protein is CASSLGQGSVYEQYF. The CDR3 DNA sequence: TGTGCCAGCAGTCTGGGACAGGGGTCGGTCTACGAGCAGTACTTC.

This clone was recorded a few times. The gene calls are TRBV6-6 and TRBJ1-6, with D unclear. V dropped 7 bases and J dropped 5 bases, with 9 bases sitting between them. Germline CDR1 MNHNY, CDR2 SVGAGI (reference sequence). CDR3 size: 13 residues. The CDR3, as DNA: TGTGCCAGCACCCATACGGATAATTCACCCCTCCACTTT. Its translation: CASTHTDNSPLHF.

This chain joins TRBV4-1 and TRBJ1-6; possible D gene TRBD1, 5 bases. Between the trimmed V and J ends, which lost 4 bases and 7 bases, there was a span of 11 bases. The CDR3 loop spans 14 amino acids. Looked up from germline, CDR1 is MGHRA and CDR2 is YSYEKL. CDR3 amino acids: CASSPGTVNSPLHF. The CDR3, as DNA: TGCGCCAGCAGCCCCGGGACGGTAAATTCACCCCTCCACTTT.

V and J are TRBV7-2 and TRBJ1-6, with D perhaps TRBD1 (6 bases). Germline V gene sequence: CDR1 SGHTA, CDR2 FQGNSA. Trimming removed 5 bases at V and 10 bases at J, with 18 bases between. The CDR3 covers 15 residues. CDR3 bases: TGTGCCAGCAGCCCGGTGGGGGGCCGCGGGTCACCCCTCCACTTT. Protein sequence: CASSPVGGRGSPLHF.

The chain combines TRBV6-5 with TRBJ2-7; TRBD2 is a possible D gene (5 bases). The CDR3 runs 15 residues. The V end was cut by 1 base, the J end by 3 bases, with 13 bases between. Germline CDR1 is MNHEY and CDR2 is SVGAGI. CDR3 residues: CASSYLYEGGYEQYF. CDR3 nucleotides: TGTGCCAGCAGTTACTTATACGAGGGCGGCTACGAGCAGTACTTC.

The rearrangement links TRBV7-9 to TRBJ2-6; no clear D gene. Germline-derived CDR1 and CDR2 are SEHNR and FQNEAQ (reference sequence). With 5 bases removed from V and 0 bases from J, the gap between germline ends came to 8 bases. This CDR3 region has 15 residues. CDR3 protein: CASSQPGSGANVLTF. The CDR3 coding sequence is TGTGCCAGCAGCCAACCGGGCTCTGGGGCCAACGTCCTGACTTTC.

V usage is TRBV28 and J usage is TRBJ1-1; D gene uncertain. Looked up from germline, CDR1 is MDHEN and CDR2 is SYDVKM. Trimming left V 3 bases short and J 4 bases short, with 12 bases between. The CDR3 consists of 14 residues. CDR3 loop: CASSFGIPGTEAFF. As DNA, the CDR3 is TGTGCCAGCAGTTTTGGTATCCCGGGCACTGAAGCTTTCTTT.

J is TRBJ2-5 and V is TRBV18; D is uncertain. Germline loops: CDR1 KGHSH, CDR2 LQKENI. V was cut by 8 bases and J by 5 bases, with 15 bases left in between. The CDR3 runs 13 residues. CDR3 in amino acids: CASTRLSQETQYF. In DNA form, the CDR3 reads TGTGCCAGCACTCGACTCAGTCAGGAGACCCAGTACTTC.

This clone was detected once. V usage is TRBV7-2 and J usage is TRBJ2-5; 8 bases map to TRBD2. This CDR3 region has 18 residues. Germline assignment: CDR1 SGHTA and CDR2 FQGNSA. J was trimmed by 7 bases and V by 1 base; bases with no gene match: 17. CDR3 in DNA: TGTGCCAGCAGCTTAGTGGGGGTTCGCGGGGGGCCCAGGGGGACCCAGTACTTC. Protein product: CASSLVGVRGGPRGTQYF.

The chain uses TRBV13 and TRBJ2-7, with a possible D match to TRBD1 (6 bases). The CDR3 extends over 14 amino acids. The ends were cut back, 0 bases at V and 2 bases at J, with 8 bases in the middle. Per the germline V gene, CDR1 is PRHDT and CDR2 is FYEKMQ (reference sequence). CDR3 region: CASSLGQGTYEQYF. The CDR3 nucleotides are TGTGCCAGCAGCTTAGGCCAGGGGACCTACGAGCAGTACTTC.

The chain has TRBV7-7 and TRBJ2-1; D ambiguous. The CDR3 has 15 amino acids. Germline V gene data show CDR1 as SSHAT and CDR2 as FNYEAQ (reference sequence). Deletions cut 3 bases from V and 3 bases from J, with 12 bases between. Written as DNA, the CDR3 is TGTGCCAGCAGCTTTTCGGATGGGCACTACAATGAGCAGTTCTTC. It is translated as CASSFSDGHYNEQFF.

The chain has TRBV7-3 and TRBJ2-5; TRBD1 matches at 9 bases. Trimming took 4 bases from V and 5 from J; bases not matched to a gene: 5. CDR3 size: 14 residues. Germline V gene lookup returns CDR1 SGHTA and CDR2 FQGTGA. CDR3 sequence reads: CASSSDRGSETQYF. The DNA for the CDR3 is TGTGCCAGCAGCTCGGACAGGGGTTCGGAGACCCAGTACTTC.

This chain connects TRBV6-1 to TRBJ2-4, with TRBD1 identical over 7 bases. Trimming at V came to 3 bases and at J to 3 bases, leaving 8 bases not matched to a gene. CDR3 length: 16 residues. Germline CDR1 and CDR2: MNHNS and SASEGT. The chain's CDR3 is CASSDAQGLGKNIQYF. Here the CDR3 DNA reads TGTGCCAGCAGTGACGCACAGGGGTTAGGCAAAAACATTCAGTACTTC.

The count of this clone is one. The rearrangement uses TRBV29-1 and TRBJ1-4; TRBD1 might be the D (6 bases). V was trimmed by 0 bases and J by 5 bases, leaving 7 bases between them. The CDR3 consists of 13 residues. Germline CDR1 SQVTM, CDR2 ANQGSEA. CDR3 sequence reads: CSVEDGQNEKLFF. As DNA, the CDR3 is TGCAGCGTTGAAGATGGACAGAATGAAAAACTGTTTTTT.

V and J are TRBV2 and TRBJ2-5; the match to TRBD1 covers 7 bases. CDR1 is SNHLY and CDR2 is FYNNEI in the germline V gene. The V segment lost 2 bases and the J segment 0 bases; nucleotides outside the gene matches: 3. CDR3 length equals 15 residues. CDR3 in DNA: TGTGCCAGCAGTGAAATGGGACAGCACCAAGAGACCCAGTACTTC. Residues: CASSEMGQHQETQYF. Full variable domain (rest looked up from reference TRBV2 and TRBJ2-5): EPEVTQTPSHQVTQMGQEVILRCVPISNHLYFYWYRQILGQKVEFLVSFYNNEISEKSEIFDDQFSVERPDGSNFTLKIRSTKLEDSAMYFCASSEMGQHQETQYFGPGTRLLVL.

The table lists this clone with a count of one. The chain is built from TRBV5-1 and TRBJ2-7; 9 bases map to TRBD2. The assigned J gene may be wrong: the sequence end matches TRBJ2-5 better. The CDR3 is 13 residues long. In germline, CDR1 is SGHRS, CDR2 YFSETQ. CDR3 nucleotides: TGCGCCAGCATTAGCGGGAGCGCCAGGACCCAGTACTTC. Translation gives CASISGSARTQYF.

The chain joins TRBV4-1 to TRBJ2-1; 9 nucleotides align to TRBD2. This CDR3 has 17 residues. From germline, CDR1 is MGHRA and CDR2 YSYEKL. The junction had 5 bases not matched to a gene; V was cut back by 0 bases and J by 2 bases. CDR3 DNA: TGCGCCAGCAGCCAAGATTGGCGGGAGGGGACCTACAATGAGCAGTTCTTC. This encodes CASSQDWREGTYNEQFF.

The gene calls are TRBV7-8 and TRBJ2-5; D is perhaps TRBD2 (5 bases). V was clipped by 5 bases and J by 3 bases, with 19 bases between them. In germline, CDR1 is SGHVS, CDR2 FQNEAQ. The CDR3 has 16 amino acids. CDR3 in amino acids: CASSRINRGFEETQYF. The CDR3 nucleotides read TGTGCCAGCAGCCGGATTAACCGGGGATTTGAAGAGACCCAGTACTTC.

V and J are TRBV5-1 and TRBJ2-7, with TRBD1 identical over 8 bases. The CDR3 loop spans 16 amino acids. The ends lost 3 bases at V and 0 bases at J; junction bases unmatched: 8. CDR1 and CDR2 (germline): SGHRS, YFSETQ. As DNA, the CDR3 is TGCGCCAGCAGCTGGCAGGACAGGGATCCCTCCTACGAGCAGTACTTC. Translating gives CASSWQDRDPSYEQYF.

V usage is TRBV7-9 and J usage is TRBJ2-3; D gene unclear. This CDR3 contains 13 residues. Germline-derived CDR1 and CDR2 are SEHNR and FQNEAQ (reference sequence). The V end was cut by 6 bases, the J end by 5 bases, with 12 bases between. The CDR3 loop reads CASSSARGDTQYF. DNA of the CDR3: TGTGCCAGCAGTTCCGCCCGCGGAGATACGCAGTATTTT.

The table lists this clone with a count of one. V gene TRBV9 combines with J gene TRBJ1-1, with a possible D match to TRBD1 (6 bases). The V end lost 3 bases, the J end lost 5 bases, and 20 bases lay between the germline ends. The germline gives CDR1 SGDLS, CDR2 YYNGEE. CDR3 size: 16 residues. In nucleotides, the CDR3 is TGTGCCAGCAGCGAATCAGGGGTGCCCTTCGCGACTGAAGCTTTCTTT. Amino acids: CASSESGVPFATEAFF.

The chain carries TRBV7-2 and TRBJ2-7; possibly TRBD2 for D (6 bases). Germline CDR1 is SGHTA and CDR2 is FQGNSA. V was pared by 1 base and J by 6 bases, with 16 bases between. The CDR3 totals 15 residues. The CDR3 protein is CASSLVEGRRGEQYF. The CDR3, as DNA: TGTGCCAGCAGCTTAGTTGAAGGGCGGCGGGGCGAGCAGTACTTC.

This chain joins TRBV27 and TRBJ2-7; 7 bases are shared with TRBD2. CDR3 size: 13 residues. The ends lost 10 bases at V and 1 base at J; junction bases unmatched: 7. Germline CDR1 is MNHEY and CDR2 is SMNVEV (reference sequence). The CDR3 sequence is CATALGGSYEQYF. The CDR3 bases are TGTGCCACAGCTTTGGGGGGGTCCTACGAGCAGTACTTC.

This clone was observed a few times. J is TRBJ1-1 and V is TRBV7-3; a possible D gene is TRBD1 (5 bases). The CDR3 extends over 13 amino acids. The germline gives CDR1 SGHTA, CDR2 FQGTGA. V gave up 5 bases and J gave up 3 bases, with 10 bases separating them. The CDR3 DNA reads as TGTGCCAGCAGCCTTGACAGTTACACTGAAGCTTTCTTT. As protein: CASSLDSYTEAFF.

The V gene is TRBV6-5, the J gene TRBJ1-2; TRBD1 matches at 8 bases. The CDR3 runs to 15 residues. From germline, CDR1 is MNHEY and CDR2 SVGAGI. Losses at the gene ends were 6 bases for V and 0 bases for J; bases not matched to a gene: 6. The CDR3 nucleotides are TGTGCCAGCAGACGAGACAGGGGTGCTAACTATGGCTACACCTTC. The encoded protein is CASRRDRGANYGYTF.

The chain is built from TRBV7-2 and TRBJ1-2; D not certain. Germline V gene lookup returns CDR1 SGHTA and CDR2 FQGNSA. The length of the CDR3 is 13 residues. Trimming removed 1 base at V and 8 bases at J, with 11 bases between. The CDR3 loop reads CASSLGDSSGYTF. CDR3 nucleotide sequence: TGTGCCAGCAGCTTAGGAGACTCGTCGGGCTACACCTTC.

The chain has TRBV7-2 and TRBJ1-3; D is undetermined. The V and J ends lost 1 base and 0 bases respectively, with 7 bases between them. In germline, CDR1 is SGHTA, CDR2 FQGNSA. This CDR3 has 15 amino acids. Here the CDR3 reads CASSLVASSGNTIYF. The CDR3 nucleotides read TGTGCCAGCAGCTTAGTCGCCAGCTCTGGAAACACCATATATTTT.

The J gene is TRBJ2-5, the V gene TRBV6-2 or TRBV6-3; TRBD2 is a possible D gene (6 bases). Trimming cost V 5 bases and J 3 bases, with 16 bases left between them. The CDR3 contains 15 residues. CDR1 is MNHEY, CDR2 SVGEGT, per germline. For the CDR3, the DNA is TGTGCCAGCAGTCCCCAGTCCGCGGGAAAAGAGACCCAGTACTTC. Its translation is CASSPQSAGKETQYF.